This record looks at one T cell receptor beta chain sequence and its context. Its antigen is currently unknown. Per germline, CDR1 SEHNR and CDR2 FQNEAQ (reference sequence). Trimming cost V 4 bases and J 6 bases, with 15 bases left between them. The length of the CDR3 is 14 residues. Using its own MiXCR run on the 5' RACE reads, TCRdb lists one record per CDR3 protein. This repertoire shows hundreds of thousands of distinct CDR3 sequences, over 15% found once; its top ten account for around 13%. This sample stems from a study of identical twins. The study's findings and limits: Its conclusions, products of cross-sectional statistical analysis, did not come from following the same donors.

The data also belong to a second study, concerning T cells expressing NK-cell markers. That source notes: Sequenced donors, eight in total, included seven who were HCMV-seropositive and one who was seronegative. These clonotypes, the leaders elsewhere, also led the CD3+CD56-NKG2C+ fraction in a handful of donors. Uncertainty persisted over the HCMV specificity of expanded NKG2C+ T cell clones.

The clonotype originates from a woman aged 18-35 years in good health. Source material: PBMCs. The V and J genes are TRBV7-9 and TRBJ1-1, with D possibly matching TRBD1 (5 bases). Here the CDR3 reads CASSSPFRQSEAFF. CDR3 bases: TGTGCCAGCAGCTCCCCCTTCCGACAGTCTGAAGCTTTCTTT.